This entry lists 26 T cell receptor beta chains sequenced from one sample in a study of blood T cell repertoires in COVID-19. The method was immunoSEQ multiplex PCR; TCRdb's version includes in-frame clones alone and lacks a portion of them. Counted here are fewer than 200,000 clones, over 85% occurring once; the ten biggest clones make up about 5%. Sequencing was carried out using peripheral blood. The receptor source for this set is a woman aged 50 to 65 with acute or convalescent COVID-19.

The CDR3 spells CASSEFGQNEKLFF. The CDR3 nucleotides are TGTGCCAGCAGTGAATTTGGACAGAATGAAAAACTGTTTTTT. The chain uses TRBV25-1 and TRBJ1-4, with TRBD1 as a possible D gene (6 bases). The germline V gene encodes CDR1 MGHDK and CDR2 SYGVNS. The CDR3 contains 14 residues. With 1 base removed from V and 5 bases from J, the gap between germline ends came to 8 bases.

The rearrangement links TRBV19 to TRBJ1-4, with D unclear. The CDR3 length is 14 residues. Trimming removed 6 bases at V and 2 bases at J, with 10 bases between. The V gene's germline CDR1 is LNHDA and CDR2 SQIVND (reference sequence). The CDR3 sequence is CASRSGGTNEKLFF. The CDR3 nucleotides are TGTGCCAGTAGGAGCGGTGGGACTAATGAAAAACTGTTTTTT.

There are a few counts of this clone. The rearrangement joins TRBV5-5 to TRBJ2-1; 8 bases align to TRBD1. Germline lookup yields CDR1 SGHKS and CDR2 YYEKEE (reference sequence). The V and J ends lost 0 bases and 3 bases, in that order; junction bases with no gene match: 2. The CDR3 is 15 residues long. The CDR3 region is CASSLGQGRYNEQFF. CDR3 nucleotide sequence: TGTGCCAGCAGCTTGGGACAGGGGCGCTACAATGAGCAGTTCTTC.

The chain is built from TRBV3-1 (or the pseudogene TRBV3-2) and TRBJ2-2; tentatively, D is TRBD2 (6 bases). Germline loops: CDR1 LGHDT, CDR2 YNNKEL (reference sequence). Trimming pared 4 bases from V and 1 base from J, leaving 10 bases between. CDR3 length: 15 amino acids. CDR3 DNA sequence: TGTGCCAGCAGCCCTGGGACTTTGAACACCGGGGAGCTGTTTTTT. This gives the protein CASSPGTLNTGELFF.

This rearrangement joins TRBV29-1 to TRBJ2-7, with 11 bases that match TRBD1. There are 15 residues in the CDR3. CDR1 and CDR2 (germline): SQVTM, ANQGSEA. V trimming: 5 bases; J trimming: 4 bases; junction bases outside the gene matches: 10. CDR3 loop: CSVYPGTGGGYEQYF. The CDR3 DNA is TGCAGCGTTTATCCCGGGACAGGGGGAGGGTACGAGCAGTACTTC.

CDR3 sequence: CASSRRGSSYNEQFF. CDR3 sequence (DNA): TGTGCCAGCAGTCGTCGGGGGAGCTCCTACAATGAGCAGTTCTTC. The V call is TRBV6-2 or TRBV6-3, the J call TRBJ2-1; maybe TRBD2 (6 bases). The CDR3 is 15 amino acids. Germline CDR1 is MNHEY and CDR2 is SVGEGT. Trimming left V 5 bases short and J 0 bases short, with 11 bases between.

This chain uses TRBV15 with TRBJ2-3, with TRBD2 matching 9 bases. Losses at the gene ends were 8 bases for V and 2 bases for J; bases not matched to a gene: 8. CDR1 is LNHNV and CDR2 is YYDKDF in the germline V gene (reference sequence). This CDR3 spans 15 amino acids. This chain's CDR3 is CATLDAGGPTDTQYF. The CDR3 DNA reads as TGTGCCACCCTAGACGCGGGGGGGCCCACAGATACGCAGTATTTT.

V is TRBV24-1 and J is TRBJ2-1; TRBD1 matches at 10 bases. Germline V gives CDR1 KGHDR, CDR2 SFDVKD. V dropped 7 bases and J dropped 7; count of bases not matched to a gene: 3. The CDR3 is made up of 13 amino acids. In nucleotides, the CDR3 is TGTGCCACCAGAGGACAGGGGGGGAATGAGCAGTTCTTC. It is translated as CATRGQGGNEQFF.

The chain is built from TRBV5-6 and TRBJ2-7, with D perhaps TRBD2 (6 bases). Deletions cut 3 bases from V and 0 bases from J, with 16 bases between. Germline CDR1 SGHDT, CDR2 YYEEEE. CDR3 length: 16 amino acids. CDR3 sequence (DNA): TGTGCCAGCAGCTCGGGGGTGGGTTCTGGCTCCTACGAGCAGTACTTC. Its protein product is CASSSGVGSGSYEQYF.

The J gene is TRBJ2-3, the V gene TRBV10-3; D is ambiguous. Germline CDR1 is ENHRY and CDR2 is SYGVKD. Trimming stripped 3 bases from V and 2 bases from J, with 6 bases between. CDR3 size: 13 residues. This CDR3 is CAISESHTDTQYF. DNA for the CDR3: TGTGCCATCAGTGAATCCCACACAGATACGCAGTATTTT.

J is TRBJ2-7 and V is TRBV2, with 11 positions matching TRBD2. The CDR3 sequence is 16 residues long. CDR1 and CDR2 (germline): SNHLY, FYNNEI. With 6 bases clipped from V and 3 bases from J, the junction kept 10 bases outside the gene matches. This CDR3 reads CASRGGVAGGNYEQYF. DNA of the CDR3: TGTGCCAGCAGGGGAGGGGTAGCGGGAGGGAACTACGAGCAGTACTTC.

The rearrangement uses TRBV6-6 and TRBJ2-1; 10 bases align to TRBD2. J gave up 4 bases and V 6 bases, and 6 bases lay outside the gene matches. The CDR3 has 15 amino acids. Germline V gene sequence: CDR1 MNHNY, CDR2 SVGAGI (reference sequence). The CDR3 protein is CASRSGRAGYNEQFF. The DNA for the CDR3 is TGTGCCAGCAGGAGCGGGAGGGCCGGTTACAATGAGCAGTTCTTC.

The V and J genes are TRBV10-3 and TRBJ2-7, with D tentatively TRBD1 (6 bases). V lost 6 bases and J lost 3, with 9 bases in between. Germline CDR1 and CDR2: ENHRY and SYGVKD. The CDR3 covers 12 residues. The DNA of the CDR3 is TGTGCCATCAGCCCGGACAGCTACGAGCAGTACTTC. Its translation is CAISPDSYEQYF.

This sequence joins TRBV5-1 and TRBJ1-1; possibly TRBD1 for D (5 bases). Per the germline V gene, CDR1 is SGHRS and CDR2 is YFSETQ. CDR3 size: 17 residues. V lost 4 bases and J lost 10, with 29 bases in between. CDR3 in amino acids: CASSRLLNRKPNPGAFF. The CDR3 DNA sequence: TGCGCCAGCAGCCGACTCCTAAACAGGAAACCTAATCCAGGAGCTTTCTTT.

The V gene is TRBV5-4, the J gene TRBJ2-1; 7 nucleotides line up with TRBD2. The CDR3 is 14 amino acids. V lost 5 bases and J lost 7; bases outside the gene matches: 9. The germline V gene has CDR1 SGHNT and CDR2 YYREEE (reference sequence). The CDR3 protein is CASRAGGSGNEQFF. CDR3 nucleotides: TGTGCCAGCAGGGCCGGGGGGAGTGGTAATGAGCAGTTCTTC.

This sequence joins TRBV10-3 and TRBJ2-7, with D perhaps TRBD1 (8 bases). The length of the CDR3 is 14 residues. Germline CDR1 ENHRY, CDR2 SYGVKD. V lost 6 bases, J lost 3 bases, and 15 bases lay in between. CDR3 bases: TGTGCCATCAGAGCACAGGGGGGGGACTACGAGCAGTACTTC. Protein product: CAIRAQGGDYEQYF.

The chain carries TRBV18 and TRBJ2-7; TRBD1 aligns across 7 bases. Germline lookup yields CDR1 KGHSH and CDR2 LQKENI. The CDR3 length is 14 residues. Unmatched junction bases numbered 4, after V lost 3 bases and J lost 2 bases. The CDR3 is CASSPGQEAYEQYF. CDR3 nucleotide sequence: TGTGCCAGCTCACCTGGACAGGAGGCCTACGAGCAGTACTTC.

CDR3 region: CASSLVPEAGQETQYF. CDR3 bases: TGTGCCAGCAGCTTAGTGCCCGAGGCGGGTCAAGAGACCCAGTACTTC. The chain carries TRBV13 and TRBJ2-5; D perhaps matches TRBD2 (5 bases). The CDR3 is 16 amino acids. Trimming shortened V by 1 base and J by 2 bases, and 14 bases separated the two germline ends. Germline V CDR1 and CDR2: PRHDT, FYEKMQ (reference sequence).

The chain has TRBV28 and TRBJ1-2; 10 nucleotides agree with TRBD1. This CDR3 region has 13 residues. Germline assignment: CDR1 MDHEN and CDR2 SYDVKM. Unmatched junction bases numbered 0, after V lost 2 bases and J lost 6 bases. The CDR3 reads CASSLGTGDGYTF. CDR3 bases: TGTGCCAGCAGTTTAGGGACAGGGGATGGCTACACCTTC.

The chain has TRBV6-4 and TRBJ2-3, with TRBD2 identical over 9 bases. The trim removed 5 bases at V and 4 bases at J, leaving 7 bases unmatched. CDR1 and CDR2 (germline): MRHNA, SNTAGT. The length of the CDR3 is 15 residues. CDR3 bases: TGTGCCAGCAGTCTTATAGCGGGAGCAGCAGATACGCAGTATTTT. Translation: CASSLIAGAADTQYF.

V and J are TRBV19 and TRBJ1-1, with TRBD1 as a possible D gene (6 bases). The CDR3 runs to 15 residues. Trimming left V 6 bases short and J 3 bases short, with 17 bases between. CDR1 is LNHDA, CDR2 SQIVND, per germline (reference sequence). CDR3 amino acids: CASRQGPFLDTEAFF. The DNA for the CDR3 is TGTGCCAGTAGACAGGGACCATTTCTGGACACTGAAGCTTTCTTT. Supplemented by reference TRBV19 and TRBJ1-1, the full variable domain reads DGGITQSPKYLFRKEGQNVTLSCEQNLNHDAMYWYRQDPGQGLRLIYYSQIVNDFQKGDIAEGYSVSREKKESFPLTVTSAQKNPTAFYLCASRQGPFLDTEAFFGQGTRLTVV.

DNA for the CDR3: TGTGCCAGTAGTTACTCGAACACTGAAGCTTTCTTT. As protein: CASSYSNTEAFF. V and J are TRBV19 and TRBJ1-1; D is undetermined. The CDR3 extends over 12 amino acids. Germline CDR1 and CDR2: LNHDA and SQIVND (reference sequence). V was cut by 5 bases and J by 1 base, with 5 bases left in between.

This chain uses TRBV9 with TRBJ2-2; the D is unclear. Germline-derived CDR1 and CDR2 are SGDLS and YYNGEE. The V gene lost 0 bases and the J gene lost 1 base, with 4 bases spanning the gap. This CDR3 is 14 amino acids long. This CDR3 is CASSVAVNTGELFF. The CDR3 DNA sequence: TGTGCCAGCAGCGTAGCCGTGAACACCGGGGAGCTGTTTTTT.

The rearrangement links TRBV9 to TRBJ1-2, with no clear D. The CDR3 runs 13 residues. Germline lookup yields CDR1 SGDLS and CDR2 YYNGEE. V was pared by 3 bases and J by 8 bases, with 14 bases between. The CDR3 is CASSDPPGSGYTF. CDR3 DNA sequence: TGTGCCAGCAGCGATCCCCCGGGGTCGGGCTACACCTTC.

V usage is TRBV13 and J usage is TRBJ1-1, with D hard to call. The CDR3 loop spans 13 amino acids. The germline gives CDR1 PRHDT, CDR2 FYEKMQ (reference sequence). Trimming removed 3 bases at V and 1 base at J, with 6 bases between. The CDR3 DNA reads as TGTGCCAGCAGCTTGGGCCCGAACACTGAAGCTTTCTTT. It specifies CASSLGPNTEAFF. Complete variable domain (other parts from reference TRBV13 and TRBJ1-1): AAGVIQSPRHLIKEKRETATLKCYPIPRHDTVYWYQQGPGQDPQFLISFYEKMQSDKGSIPDRFSAQQFSDYHSELNMSSLELGDSALYFCASSLGPNTEAFFGQGTRLTVV.

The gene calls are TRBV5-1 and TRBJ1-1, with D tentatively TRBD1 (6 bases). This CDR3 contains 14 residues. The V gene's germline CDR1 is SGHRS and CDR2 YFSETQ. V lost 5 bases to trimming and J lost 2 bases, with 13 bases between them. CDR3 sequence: CASREQGRNTEAFF. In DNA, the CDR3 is TGCGCCAGCAGAGAACAGGGAAGAAACACTGAAGCTTTCTTT.